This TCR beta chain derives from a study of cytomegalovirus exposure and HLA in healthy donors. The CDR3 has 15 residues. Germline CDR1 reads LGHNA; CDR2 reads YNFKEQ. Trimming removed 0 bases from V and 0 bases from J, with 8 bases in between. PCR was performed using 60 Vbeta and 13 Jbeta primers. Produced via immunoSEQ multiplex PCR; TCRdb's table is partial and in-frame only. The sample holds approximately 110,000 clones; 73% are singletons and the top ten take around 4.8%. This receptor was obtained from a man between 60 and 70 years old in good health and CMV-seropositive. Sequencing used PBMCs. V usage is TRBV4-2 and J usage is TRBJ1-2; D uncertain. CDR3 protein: CASSQETGSNYGYTF. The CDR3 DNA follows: TGTGCCAGCAGCCAAGAAACGGGGTCTAACTATGGCTACACCTTC.